One sample yielded the 29 T cell receptor beta chains listed below, sequenced in a study of blood T cell repertoires in COVID-19. Generated by immunoSEQ multiplex PCR, the TCRdb table keeps only in-frame clones and is missing some. The sample has just over 650,000 clones, about 90% seen once. Sequences were obtained from peripheral blood. The receptors shown here come from a woman aged 18-29 years with acute or convalescent COVID-19.

As regards this clone: Additional DNA sequences in this sample encode the identical CDR3. The chain has TRBV12-3 or TRBV12-4 and TRBJ2-3; unclear D gene. V shed 2 bases and J shed 4 bases, with 4 bases lying between them. The CDR3 extends over 12 amino acids. CDR3 sequence: CASSLRPDTQYF. Here the CDR3 DNA reads TGTGCCAGCAGTTTACGTCCAGATACGCAGTATTTT.

The chain has TRBV18 and TRBJ2-3; 9 positions match TRBD1. This CDR3 is built from 19 residues. Looked up from germline, CDR1 is KGHSH and CDR2 is LQKENI. The trim removed 5 bases at V and 3 bases at J, leaving 18 bases unmatched. In nucleotides, the CDR3 is TGTGCCAGCTCATCTCGGGACAGGGCTTTCACAACAGTAACAGATACGCAGTATTTT. Translating gives CASSSRDRAFTTVTDTQYF.

The chain has TRBV21-1 and TRBJ2-7; whether TRBD2, the table's D call, matches the DNA was not checked. TRBV21-1 is a pseudogene segment. The length of the CDR3 is 16 residues. The CDR3 coding sequence is TGTGCCAGCAGCAAAGTAAGAGGCGACCATCATTACGAGCAGTACTTC. Amino acids: CASSKVRGDHHYEQYF.

The chain joins TRBV24-1 to TRBJ1-5, with a possible D match to TRBD1 (6 bases). Between the trimmed V and J ends, which lost 4 bases and 3 bases, there was a span of 12 bases. This CDR3 has 15 residues. Germline CDR1 KGHDR, CDR2 SFDVKD. The CDR3 coding sequence is TGTGCCACCAGTGAGCGGGGGGCGATCAATCAGCCCCAGCATTTT. Residues: CATSERGAINQPQHF.

V gene TRBV29-1 combines with J gene TRBJ2-2; D might be TRBD1 (5 bases). Trimming cost V 4 bases and J 6 bases, with 9 bases left between them. CDR1 and CDR2 from the germline V gene are SQVTM and ANQGSEA. The CDR3 length is 12 residues. The CDR3 spells CSVARGSGELFF. CDR3 DNA: TGCAGCGTTGCTAGGGGATCCGGGGAGCTGTTTTTT.

In the case of this clone: Other DNA sequences of this sample code for an identical CDR3. The chain recombines TRBV5-6 with TRBJ2-7; possibly TRBD1 for D (5 bases). Germline CDR1 SGHDT, CDR2 YYEEEE. The ends were cut back, 2 bases at V and 6 bases at J, with 6 bases in the middle. This CDR3 has 11 residues. The CDR3 region is CASSLGAEQYF. In nucleotides, the CDR3 is TGTGCCAGCAGCTTAGGGGCCGAGCAGTACTTC. Looking up the rest from reference TRBV5-6 and TRBJ2-7 gives the full variable domain: DAGVTQSPTHLIKTRGQQVTLRCSPKSGHDTVSWYQQALGQGPQFIFQYYEEEERQRGNFPDRFSGHQFPNYSSELNVNALLLGDSALYLCASSLGAEQYFGPGTRLTVT.

This chain joins TRBV5-1 and TRBJ2-6, with 11 bases lining up with TRBD1. V lost 4 bases and J lost 4; bases outside the gene matches: 16. Germline lookup yields CDR1 SGHRS and CDR2 YFSETQ. The CDR3 length is 20 residues. CDR3 loop: CASSPTPGTGGSSGANVLTF. Written as DNA, the CDR3 is TGCGCCAGCAGCCCAACCCCCGGGACAGGGGGTTCCTCCGGGGCCAACGTCCTGACTTTC.

The chain is built from TRBV14 and TRBJ1-2; D gene unclear. V was cut by 4 bases and J by 4 bases, with 10 bases left in between. Germline assignment: CDR1 SGHDN and CDR2 FVKESK. The CDR3 is 13 amino acids. CDR3 sequence reads: CASSLRKFYGYTF. CDR3 nucleotides: TGTGCCAGCAGCCTCAGGAAGTTCTATGGCTACACCTTC.

The chain joins TRBV5-4 to TRBJ2-3; 10 bases line up with TRBD2. The CDR3 loop spans 18 amino acids. Germline V gene sequence: CDR1 SGHNT, CDR2 YYREEE (reference sequence). The junction had 8 bases not matched to a gene; V was cut back by 1 base and J by 0 bases. The CDR3 here is CASSLKVLAGDSTDTQYF. In nucleotides, the CDR3 is TGTGCCAGCAGCTTGAAGGTCCTAGCGGGGGATAGCACAGATACGCAGTATTTT.

About this clone itself: One junction end disagrees with the germline gene, perhaps due to a read error. The chain uses TRBV7-2 and TRBJ1-1, with 10 nucleotides matching TRBD1. CDR3 length: 14 residues. CDR1 is SGHTA and CDR2 is FQGNSA in the germline V gene. This CDR3 is CASSVATGGGEAFF. As DNA, the CDR3 is TGTGCCAGCAGCGTAGCGACAGGGGGCGGGGAAGCTTTCTTT.

The rearrangement links TRBV6-2 or TRBV6-3 to TRBJ2-2; 9 bases are shared with TRBD2. The CDR3 loop spans 15 amino acids. The germline gives CDR1 MNHEY, CDR2 SVGEGT. V dropped 8 bases and J dropped 3; count of bases not matched to a gene: 7. The CDR3: CASRLGLADTGELFF. CDR3 bases: TGTGCCAGCCGCCTGGGACTAGCCGACACCGGGGAGCTGTTTTTT.

The J gene is TRBJ1-1, the V gene TRBV6-5; possible D gene TRBD1, 5 bases. CDR1 is MNHEY and CDR2 is SVGAGI in the germline V gene. CDR3 size: 15 residues. V was clipped by 2 bases and J by 8 bases, with 18 bases between them. The CDR3 loop is CASSYTQTAWTEAFF. In nucleotides, the CDR3 is TGTGCCAGCAGTTACACACAGACAGCTTGGACAGAAGCTTTCTTT.

The rearrangement links TRBV14 to TRBJ1-4, with D possibly matching TRBD1 (5 bases). The V gene's germline CDR1 is SGHDN and CDR2 FVKESK. The CDR3 runs to 13 residues. The V end was cut by 0 bases, the J end by 12 bases, with 11 bases between. DNA of the CDR3: TGTGCCAGCAGCCAAGATTCGGTAGGGGAACTGTTTTTT. It translates to CASSQDSVGELFF.

The chain combines TRBV9 with TRBJ1-1; 7 nucleotides agree with TRBD1. The ends lost 3 bases at V and 0 bases at J; junction bases unmatched: 8. The germline CDR1 and CDR2 sequences are SGDLS and YYNGEE. There are 16 residues in the CDR3. CDR3 DNA sequence: TGTGCCAGCAGCGCAAAGGGGGACAGATTGAACACTGAAGCTTTCTTT. Amino acids: CASSAKGDRLNTEAFF.

This chain joins TRBV7-3 and TRBJ2-3; 15 nucleotides line up with TRBD2. CDR1 is SGHTA, CDR2 FQGTGA, per germline. J lost 0 bases, V lost 6 bases, and 1 base had no gene match. CDR3 length: 16 amino acids. CDR3 protein: CASSGLAGGSTDTQYF. In nucleotides, the CDR3 is TGTGCCAGCAGTGGACTAGCGGGGGGGAGCACAGATACGCAGTATTTT.

CDR3 DNA: TGTGCCAGCTGCCGGGACAGGGGGGAAGCCGGGGAGCTGTTTTTT. It codes for CASCRDRGEAGELFF. The V gene is TRBV27, the J gene TRBJ2-2, with 11 positions matching TRBD1. After removal of 8 bases from V and 6 bases from J, the junction contained 8 bases not matched to a gene. This CDR3 spans 15 amino acids. The germline V gene encodes CDR1 MNHEY and CDR2 SMNVEV (reference sequence).

V gene TRBV12-5 combines with J gene TRBJ1-2; 9 nucleotides agree with TRBD1. The CDR3 contains 15 residues. V lost 5 bases and J lost 4; bases outside the gene matches: 8. Germline V gives CDR1 LGHNT, CDR2 FRNRAP. The DNA for the CDR3 is TGTGCTAGTGGTCCGGGGACAGGGATGGGCTATGGCTACACCTTC. This codes for CASGPGTGMGYGYTF.

This clone was found a few times. V gene TRBV5-6 combines with J gene TRBJ1-2; no firm D call. The V and J ends lost 0 bases and 7 bases respectively, with 7 bases between them. The germline CDR1 and CDR2 sequences are SGHDT and YYEEEE. The CDR3 runs 12 residues. The CDR3 DNA sequence: TGTGCCAGCAGCTTGGACAGTTTTGGCTACACCTTC. It specifies CASSLDSFGYTF.

This sequence joins TRBV4-1 and TRBJ1-2; D is unresolved. The CDR3 has 14 amino acids. V gave up 0 bases and J gave up 1 base, with 6 bases separating them. From germline, CDR1 is MGHRA and CDR2 YSYEKL. CDR3 sequence reads: CASSQDRFNYGYTF. CDR3 bases: TGCGCCAGCAGCCAAGACAGGTTTAACTATGGCTACACCTTC.

The chain uses TRBV6-2 or TRBV6-3 and TRBJ1-5, with 10 bases matching TRBD1. CDR3 size: 16 residues. With V trimmed by 4 bases and J by 4 bases, 7 bases remained unmatched. The germline V gene encodes CDR1 MNHEY and CDR2 SVGEGT. CDR3 in DNA: TGTGCCAGCAGTTCTTTGACAGGGGGCGGGAATCAGCCCCAGCATTTT. Translated, it gives CASSSLTGGGNQPQHF.

The gene calls are TRBV4-3 and TRBJ1-4, with D perhaps TRBD1 (5 bases). Trimming removed 2 bases at V and 3 bases at J, with 13 bases between. This CDR3 contains 16 residues. CDR1 and CDR2 from the germline V gene are LGHNA and YSLEER. The chain's CDR3 is CASSQFMSRANEKLFF. For the CDR3, the DNA is TGCGCCAGCAGCCAATTTATGAGCAGGGCTAATGAAAAACTGTTTTTT.

Here the CDR3 reads CASSLGQGSTEAFF. For the CDR3, the DNA is TGTGCCAGCAGCTTAGGACAGGGGAGCACTGAAGCTTTCTTT. The rearrangement links TRBV7-9 to TRBJ1-1, with 8 bases matching TRBD1. Germline V gene data show CDR1 as SEHNR and CDR2 as FQNEAQ (reference sequence). The CDR3 runs 14 residues. The V and J ends lost 1 base and 4 bases, in that order; junction bases with no gene match: 2.

V usage is TRBV19 and J usage is TRBJ2-1; 10 nucleotides line up with TRBD2. The germline V gene has CDR1 LNHDA and CDR2 SQIVND (reference sequence). The CDR3 consists of 16 residues. J was trimmed by 4 bases and V by 0 bases; bases with no gene match: 3. The CDR3 loop is CASSIDLTSGYNEQFF. The CDR3 DNA follows: TGTGCCAGTAGTATAGATCTGACTAGCGGGTACAATGAGCAGTTCTTC.

The chain is built from TRBV7-9 and TRBJ1-2; TRBD1 agrees at 10 bases. There are 14 residues in the CDR3. Germline V gene sequence: CDR1 SEHNR, CDR2 FQNEAQ (reference sequence). J was trimmed by 8 bases and V by 4 bases; bases with no gene match: 7. The CDR3 DNA reads TGTGCCAGCAGCTCGACAGGGGGCTTTGAGGGCTACACCTTC. Amino acid sequence: CASSSTGGFEGYTF.

The J gene is TRBJ1-4, the V gene TRBV11-2; tentative D call: TRBD1 (6 bases). Germline CDR1 reads SGHAT; CDR2 reads FQNNGV. Trimming shortened V by 2 bases and J by 8 bases, and 21 bases separated the two germline ends. The CDR3 covers 17 residues. The DNA for the CDR3 is TGTGCCAGCAGCTTAAGGGGGGGGCTGGCCCCTGAAGAAAAACTGTTTTTT. This translates into CASSLRGGLAPEEKLFF. Variable domain in full (rest from reference TRBV11-2 and TRBJ1-4): EAGVAQSPRYKIIEKRQSVAFWCNPISGHATLYWYQQILGQGPKLLIQFQNNGVVDDSQLPKDRFSAERLKGVDSTLKIQPAKLEDSAVYLCASSLRGGLAPEEKLFFGSGTQLSVL.

The rearrangement uses TRBV6-6 and TRBJ1-4; possible D gene TRBD1, 6 bases. This CDR3 has 15 residues. Germline V gene sequence: CDR1 MNHNY, CDR2 SVGAGI (reference sequence). V lost 5 bases and J 0 bases, leaving 10 bases between the germline ends. The CDR3 coding sequence is TGTGCCAGCAGTCCCCGGACAGCAACTAATGAAAAACTGTTTTTT. Its protein product is CASSPRTATNEKLFF.

This chain joins TRBV7-9 and TRBJ2-1, with TRBD2 identical over 13 bases. CDR1 and CDR2 from the germline V gene are SEHNR and FQNEAQ (reference sequence). This CDR3 is 16 amino acids long. J was trimmed by 2 bases and V by 5 bases; bases with no gene match: 3. The CDR3 bases are TGTGCCAGCAGCCCAGGGACTAGCGGGACCTACAATGAGCAGTTCTTC. It codes for CASSPGTSGTYNEQFF.

The rearrangement uses TRBV2 and TRBJ2-2, with 7 bases that match TRBD1. V shed 6 bases and J 5 bases; nucleotides not matched to a gene: 6. The CDR3 loop spans 14 amino acids. Germline CDR1 is SNHLY and CDR2 is FYNNEI. The DNA of the CDR3 is TGTGCCAGCAGACAGGACAGGAGGACCGGGGAGCTGTTTTTT. It is translated as CASRQDRRTGELFF.

The chain is built from TRBV6-7 and TRBJ1-3, with 10 bases fitting TRBD1. TRBV6-7 is filed as an ORF, its function uncertain. The CDR3 covers 16 residues. V lost 2 bases and J lost 0; bases outside the gene matches: 1. CDR3 protein: CASSYGTGDSGNTIYF. The DNA of the CDR3 is TGTGCCAGCAGTTACGGGACAGGGGACTCTGGAAACACCATATATTTT.